The source of this T cell receptor beta chain is a study of cytomegalovirus exposure and HLA in healthy donors. The study, taken as a whole, reports: Later, an analysis showed that TCR beta chains associated with HLA were more clonally expanded than others that were equally common. Later findings reportedly placed an Asian-associated ancestry cluster below the roughly 700-donor mean for N-insertions. A later examination showed that TCR association rates differed by HLA locus, with DRB1 most and HLA-C fewest. Most TCR sequences were uncommon, yet certain public TCRs appeared in many donors.

PCR used 60 Vbeta primers and 13 Jbeta primers. Method: immunoSEQ multiplex PCR; TCRdb's copy keeps in-frame clones and lacks some. Here the sample spans over 100,000 clones, around 80% being singletons. Per germline, CDR1 SGHRS and CDR2 YFSETQ. The CDR3 covers 14 residues. Details on this clone: Its antigen is unidentified.

The rearrangement links TRBV5-1 to TRBJ2-5, with 7 positions matching TRBD1. The last part of the DNA fits TRBJ2-7 better; the J call may be wrong. The sample consisted of PBMCs. The clonotype comes from a man aged 30-40 years in good health and CMV-seronegative. As DNA, the CDR3 is TGCGCCAGCAGCTCCGGGGACAGAACCTACGAGCAGTACTTC. Translating gives CASSSGDRTYEQYF.